This paragraph reports one TCR beta chain. Per the authors' pipeline: Reference gene primer amplification yielded estimated nucleated cell counts. Method: immunoSEQ multiplex PCR; TCRdb's copy keeps in-frame clones and lacks some. The V and J calls and clone size come from that table; D and trimming were worked out from the DNA. The sample lists some 160,000 clones; approximately 87% were seen once. The data stem from a study of blood T cell repertoires in COVID-19. At the level of the study: Spain, Italy and the United States supplied samples that represented acute and convalescent COVID-19. The analysed material was cDNA or gDNA that came from T cells, B-cell-depleted T cells, or PBMCs.

V was clipped by 7 bases and J by 5 bases, with 15 bases between them. CDR3 length: 14 residues. Germline V gives CDR1 LNHDA, CDR2 SQIVND (reference sequence). The chain uses TRBV19 and TRBJ1-5; possibly TRBD1 for D (5 bases). This receptor was taken from a woman in her 70s with acute or convalescent COVID-19. The material sequenced was peripheral blood. CDR3 region: CASTLSGRDQPQHF. The CDR3 DNA reads as TGTGCCAGTACCTTATCAGGGAGGGATCAGCCCCAGCATTTT.